This T cell receptor beta chain appears in the sequencing data of a study of T cell responses to AZD1222 COVID-19 vaccine. From germline, CDR1 is MGHRA and CDR2 YSYEKL. The V end was cut by 5 bases, the J end by 14 bases, with 13 bases between. The CDR3 has 12 amino acids. Assay used: immunoSEQ multiplex PCR; TCRdb lists only in-frame clones, some missing. The table has more than 140,000 clones, about nine tenths seen once. Notes on the study in general: Only 5 or 6 people who got AZD1222 tested seropositive at baseline. It should be noted that donors were predominantly white British and more often female, and clonal diversity was possibly underestimated. Spike-specific TCR breadth and depth grew following two AZD1222 doses. Spike as a whole was targeted by vaccine-associated CD4 TCRs, dominant at 160-218 and 743-854.

Of note for this clone: Its target is not known.

This TCR was sampled from an adult in good health. The sample in question was peripheral blood, obtained on day 0 of MenACWY control vaccination. The V call is TRBV4-1, the J call TRBJ1-6; possible D gene TRBD1, 5 bases. The chain's CDR3 is CASSSRDLTLHF. DNA of the CDR3: TGCGCCAGCAGCTCCCGGGACTTAACCCTCCACTTT.